This T cell receptor beta chain was found in a study of cytomegalovirus exposure and HLA in healthy donors. Findings and limits, study-wide: Reports indicate that TCR beta sequences accurately predicted the HLA-A and HLA-B alleles of most subjects.

Note on this clone: The antigen remains undetermined.

The CDR3 runs 17 residues. Losses at the gene ends were 3 bases for V and 6 bases for J; bases not matched to a gene: 16. The germline gives CDR1 ENHRY, CDR2 SYGVKD. PCR primers comprised 60 Vbeta and 13 Jbeta primers. Profiled with immunoSEQ multiplex PCR; TCRdb holds only in-frame clones, not every one. The sample holds 150,000 to 200,000 clones. Sequenced sample: PBMCs. The source of this sequence is a woman between 18 and 29 years old in good health and CMV-seropositive. This chain joins TRBV10-3 and TRBJ1-1; 7 bases fit TRBD1. As DNA, the CDR3 is TGTGCCATCAGTGAATCACAGGGGAAGGTCGCTAGGCCTGAAGCTTTCTTT. It specifies CAISESQGKVARPEAFF.